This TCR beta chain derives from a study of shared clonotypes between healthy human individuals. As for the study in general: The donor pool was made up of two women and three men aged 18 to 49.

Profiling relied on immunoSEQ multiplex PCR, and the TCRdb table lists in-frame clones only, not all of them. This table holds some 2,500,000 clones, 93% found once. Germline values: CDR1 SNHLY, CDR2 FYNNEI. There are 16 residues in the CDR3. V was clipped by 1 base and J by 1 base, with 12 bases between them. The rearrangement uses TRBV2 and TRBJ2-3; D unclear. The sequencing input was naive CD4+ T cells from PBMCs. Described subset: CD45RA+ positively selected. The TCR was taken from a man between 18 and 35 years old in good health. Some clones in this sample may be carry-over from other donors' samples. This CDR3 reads CASSEDGLGRTDTQYF. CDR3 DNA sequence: TGTGCCAGCAGTGAAGACGGGTTAGGTCGCACAGATACGCAGTATTTT.